The sequence of this TCR beta chain was determined in a study of identical twins. TCRdb used MiXCR to reprocess the 5' RACE reads, holding one entry per CDR3 protein. Among fewer than 650,000 distinct CDR3 sequences listed, around 7.5% were seen once. On this clonotype: Its antigen remains unknown.

The germline gives CDR1 MDHEN, CDR2 SYDVKM. The CDR3 consists of 15 residues. Trimming removed 6 bases from V and 0 bases from J, with 15 bases in between. Notes on the study in general: There is a chance that invariant MAIT and iNKT cells partially muddied zero-insertion analyses. Compared with unrelated sharing, twin-shared out-of-frame alpha sequences had more low-probability sequences.

These data are also associated with another study on yellow fever vaccine responses in identical twins.

The source material was PBMCs. The rearrangement links TRBV28 to TRBJ2-7; D unresolved. This clonotype was sampled from a woman between 18 and 29 years old in good health. CDR3 sequence reads: CASRPYVVASYEQYF. Written as DNA, the CDR3 is TGTGCCAGCAGACCTTACGTCGTGGCCTCCTACGAGCAGTACTTC. Based on the CDR3 plus reference TRBV28 and TRBJ2-7, the full variable domain is DVKVTQSSRYLVKRTGEKVFLECVQDMDHENMFWYRQDPGLGLRLIYFSYDVKMKEKGDIPEGYSVSREKKERFSLILESASTNQTSMYLCASRPYVVASYEQYFGPGTRLTVT.